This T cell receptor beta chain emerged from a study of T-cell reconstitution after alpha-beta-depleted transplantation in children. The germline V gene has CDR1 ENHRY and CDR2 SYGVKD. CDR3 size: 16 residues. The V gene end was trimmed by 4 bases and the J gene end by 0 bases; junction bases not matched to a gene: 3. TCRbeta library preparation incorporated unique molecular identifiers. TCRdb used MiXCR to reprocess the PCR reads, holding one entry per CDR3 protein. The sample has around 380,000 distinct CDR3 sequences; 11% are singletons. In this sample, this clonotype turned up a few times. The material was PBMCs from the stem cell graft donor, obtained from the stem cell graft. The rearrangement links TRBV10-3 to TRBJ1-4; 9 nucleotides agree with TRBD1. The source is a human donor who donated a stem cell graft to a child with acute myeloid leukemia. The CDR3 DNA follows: TGTGCCATCAGTGCGGACAGGGGTGCAACTAATGAAAAACTGTTTTTT. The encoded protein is CAISADRGATNEKLFF.